This T cell receptor (beta chain) is drawn from a study of tumor-infiltrating lymphocytes in localized non-small cell lung cancer (dated by TCRdb to 2020 to 2022). With regard to the full study: Patients whose samples were collected after neoadjuvant chemotherapy, as well as both smokers and never-smokers and several histologies, were included in the cohort. The same patients underwent several integrated assays, with TCR sequencing performed together with flow cytometry, multiplex immunofluorescence, RNA-seq, exome sequencing and proteomics. The overall ICON cohort comprised 160 or so surgical patients with localized non-small cell lung cancer whose tumors were resected. The paired tumor versus uninvolved lung comparison of immunoSEQ T-cell fraction included some 54 patients. Resected tumor tissue and uninvolved lung tissue described as non-adjacent to the tumor were contributed by each patient, with both tissues obtained from the same patient.

With respect to this clone: It has no known antigen specificity. Per-base quality was not reported, and no clone a single base away is much larger than it.

Enrollment in ICON was initiated in 2016, and the last patient was enrolled in late 2018. A subcohort of some 76 patients provided fresh tumor and matched uninvolved tissue for in-depth immune analyses, with TCR sequencing among those analyses. No cell sorting was done, and TCR sequencing was instead run on DNA isolated from bulk tissue. Points the paper makes about the study in general: Assay coverage differed among patients according to how much tissue was available, so only a subset of the cohort had TCR sequencing. Tumor T-cell fraction from TCR sequencing was not associated with recurrence-free survival (p = 0.61). TCRbeta sequencing supported higher T cell infiltration in tumors than in uninvolved lung tissue, consistent with immunofluorescence CD3 counts. Because different pieces of the same tissue were used for different assays, technical variation could not be separated from intratumor heterogeneity. TCR-derived T-cell fraction did not differ between the flow cytometry-defined immunotypes IM1 (good prognosis) and IM2 (poor prognosis).

The T-cell fraction in tumor and uninvolved lung tissue was obtained from TCR sequencing using the immunoSEQ assay. The paper's data handling went like this. To analyze survival, patients were divided into a high T-cell fraction group (upper tertile) and a low T-cell fraction group (lower two tertiles), and the two groups were compared using a log-rank test. A signed-rank test was used to check for differences in T-cell fraction between paired tumor and uninvolved lung. TCRdb holds this immuneACCESS table with in-frame rearrangements only. Some clones are missing; in checked studies, unresolved V genes explain under half, and the rest has no known cause. The D gene and trimming were derived from the DNA, and the V and J assignments and clone size from that table. The sample table shows 15,000 to 20,000 clones, and over 35% are seen once. The top ten hold 15% to 20% of the sample. This sequence was found in a human donor with non-small cell lung cancer. Sequenced: lung tumor tissue.

The CDR3 here reads CAISASPDTQYF. The DNA sequence reads TGTGCCATCAGTGCCAGCCCAGATACGCAGTATTTT. The sequence joins TRBV10-3 to TRBJ2-3; too little of a D gene remains to name it. V was cut back by 4 bases and J by 4 bases, leaving a gap of 6 bases between them. The CDR3 covers 12 residues, taking in both the cysteine and the phenylalanine. Kept here is only the CDR3 DNA, which spans 36 bases and is read in frame from base 1. CDR1 and CDR2 (ENHRY, SYGVKD) derive from the germline V gene.